This T cell receptor beta chain comes out of a study of T cell responses to AZD1222 COVID-19 vaccine. Sequencing used immunoSEQ multiplex PCR; TCRdb keeps in-frame clones, though not all of them. The sample includes approximately 120,000 clones, 88% of them seen just once. The V gene lost 5 bases and the J gene lost 7 bases, with 15 bases spanning the gap. Looked up from germline, CDR1 is SNHLY and CDR2 is FYNNEI. The CDR3 covers 15 residues. The receptor was derived from an adult in good health. This material consisted of peripheral blood, taken on day 0 of AZD1222 vaccination. V and J are TRBV2 and TRBJ1-6; D not certain. CDR3 in DNA: TGTGCCAGCAGTATGGGCAGGTCGGGAAATTCACCCCTCCACTTT. This encodes CASSMGRSGNSPLHF. The full variable domain, in which reference TRBV2 and TRBJ1-6 provide the parts outside the CDR3, is EPEVTQTPSHQVTQMGQEVILRCVPISNHLYFYWYRQILGQKVEFLVSFYNNEISEKSEIFDDQFSVERPDGSNFTLKIRSTKLEDSAMYFCASSMGRSGNSPLHFGNGTRLTVT.